The 10 T cell receptor beta chains below all came from one sample that was sequenced in a study of blood T cell repertoires in COVID-19. Clones were sequenced by immunoSEQ multiplex PCR, and TCRdb holds only the in-frame ones, with some missing. The data contain about 390,000 clones, about 83% of them seen just once; the ten biggest clones take up roughly 9.4%. Sequencing was done on a sample of PBMCs or T cells enriched from blood (not recorded which). The receptors originated from a woman between 50 and 59 years old who had recovered from COVID-19.

The table lists this clone with a count of one. The rearrangement joins TRBV15 to TRBJ2-5, with D unclear. The CDR3 extends over 14 amino acids. With 2 bases removed from V and 1 base from J, the gap between germline ends came to 8 bases. Looked up from germline, CDR1 is LNHNV and CDR2 is YYDKDF (reference sequence). The CDR3 is CATSRRESQETQYF. In DNA form, the CDR3 reads TGTGCCACCAGCAGACGAGAGTCCCAAGAGACCCAGTACTTC.

V gene TRBV5-1 combines with J gene TRBJ1-6, with unresolved D. Trimming removed 3 bases from V and 11 bases from J, with 12 bases in between. The CDR3 consists of 13 residues. Germline V lookup: CDR1 SGHRS, CDR2 YFSETQ. CDR3 bases: TGCGCCAGCAGCTCCGAACGGGGAGCACCCCTCCACTTT. Translated, it gives CASSSERGAPLHF.

The chain joins TRBV5-5 to TRBJ1-5; 9 nucleotides align to TRBD1. Unmatched junction bases numbered 5, after V lost 3 bases and J lost 7 bases. CDR3 size: 14 residues. CDR1 and CDR2 from the germline V gene are SGHKS and YYEKEE (reference sequence). Here the CDR3 DNA reads TGTGCCAGCAGCTCCGGGACAGGGATCCAGCCCCAGCATTTT. Its translation is CASSSGTGIQPQHF.

Comment on this clone: One junction end disagrees with the germline gene, perhaps due to a read error. The V and J genes are TRBV7-7 and TRBJ2-1; 9 bases match TRBD2. CDR1 is SSHAT, CDR2 FNYEAQ, per germline (reference sequence). The CDR3 length is 16 residues. For the CDR3, the DNA is TGTGCTAGCAGCTTAGATCAAAGCGGGGGGTCGAATGAGCAGTTCTTC. Protein: CASSLDQSGGSNEQFF.

The CDR3 DNA sequence: TGTGCCAGTAGTACTTGGACCGGAGGGAACATTCAGTACTTC. It is translated as CASSTWTGGNIQYF. The chain joins TRBV19 to TRBJ2-4; maybe TRBD2 (6 bases). CDR3 length: 14 residues. CDR1 LNHDA and CDR2 SQIVND come from the germline V gene (reference sequence). The V end lost 4 bases, the J end lost 7 bases, and 14 bases lay between the germline ends.

The chain couples TRBV25-1 to TRBJ1-4, with D tentatively TRBD1 (5 bases). Germline CDR1 reads MGHDK; CDR2 reads SYGVNS. The V end was cut by 7 bases, the J end by 7 bases, with 19 bases between. This CDR3 is 15 amino acids long. The CDR3 DNA reads TGTGCCAGCACCGGAGGGGCAGGGCTGGGTGAAAAACTGTTTTTT. Residues: CASTGGAGLGEKLFF.

The CDR3: CASSSLGAGVSTDTQYF. CDR3 DNA sequence: TGTGCCAGCAGCTCGTTGGGAGCGGGGGTTAGCACAGATACGCAGTATTTT. The chain has TRBV7-2 and TRBJ2-3, with 8 nucleotides matching TRBD2. The CDR3 has 17 residues. Germline V gene data show CDR1 as SGHTA and CDR2 as FQGNSA. V shed 4 bases and J 0 bases; nucleotides not matched to a gene: 9.

This rearrangement joins TRBV30 to TRBJ1-5; 7 bases match TRBD1. Germline-derived CDR1 and CDR2 are GTSNPN and SVGIG (reference sequence). V was clipped by 1 base and J by 0 bases; unmatched bases: 6. This CDR3 contains 16 residues. The CDR3 bases are TGTGCCTGGAGTGCCCGGACAGGTAATAGCAATCAGCCCCAGCATTTT. Translated, it gives CAWSARTGNSNQPQHF.

The V gene is TRBV6-1, the J gene TRBJ2-5, with a tentative D call TRBD2 (7 bases). The V gene lost 4 bases and the J gene lost 5 bases, with 20 bases spanning the gap. CDR3 size: 16 residues. Germline CDR1 reads MNHNS; CDR2 reads SASEGT. The CDR3 nucleotides are TGTGCCAGCAGTGCTTCGTCACAGGGAGGGACGGAGACCCAGTACTTC. Translation: CASSASSQGGTETQYF.

For this clone: At one end, the junction sequence differs from germline, possibly due to a read error. Other DNA sequences in the same sample also yield this CDR3. This chain connects TRBV4-3 to TRBJ2-4; 7 bases are shared with TRBD2. This CDR3 has 16 residues. Germline CDR1 LGHNA, CDR2 YSLEER. In nucleotides, the CDR3 is TGCGCCAGCAGTCAAGATTCCTCGGGGGGTGCGTACATTCAGTACTTC. Its protein product is CASSQDSSGGAYIQYF.